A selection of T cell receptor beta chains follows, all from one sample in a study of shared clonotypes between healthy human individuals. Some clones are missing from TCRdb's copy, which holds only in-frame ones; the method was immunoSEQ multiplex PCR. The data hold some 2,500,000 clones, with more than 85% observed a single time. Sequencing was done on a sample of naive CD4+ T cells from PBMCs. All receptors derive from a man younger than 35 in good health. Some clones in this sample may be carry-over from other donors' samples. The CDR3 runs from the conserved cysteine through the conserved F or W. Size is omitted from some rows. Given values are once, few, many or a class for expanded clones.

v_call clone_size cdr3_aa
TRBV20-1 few CSARNYGYTF
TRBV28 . CASSLSVPSEAFF
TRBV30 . CAWSTGSYGYTF
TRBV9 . CASSDSGELFF
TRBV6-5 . CASSPRDRARGEAFF
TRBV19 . CASTDRDEQFF
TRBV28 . CASSFAGTGNTIYF
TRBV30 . CAWSAGTSGPNEQFF
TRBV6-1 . CASSEMGLGMYGYTF
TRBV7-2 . CASSSEPGSTDTQYF
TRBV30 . CAWSIQWETQYF
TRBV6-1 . CASTWDLSTGELFF
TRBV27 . CASSFYKQGLLGETQYF
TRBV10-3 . CAISEGGQQGKETQYF
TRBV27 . CASTPAGQSGEQYF
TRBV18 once CASKNTLGYEQYF
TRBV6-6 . CASSSLPGQGDEKLFF
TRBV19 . CASSMGRGETQYF
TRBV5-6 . CASSLEGADTQYF
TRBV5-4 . CASSPTRGGIPYNEQFF
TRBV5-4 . CASSLPPSGTYNEQFF
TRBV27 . CASSSLGTGGQPQHF
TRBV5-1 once CASSLLGRATDTQYF
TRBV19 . CASSIDSQNTEAFF
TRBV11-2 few CASSPGLAVYNEQFF
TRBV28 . CASSLLDEAPSIRYEQYF
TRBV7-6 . CASSQLQGWTEAFF
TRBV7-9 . CASSLAGGLAAIYEQYF
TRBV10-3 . CAINDDRATEAFF
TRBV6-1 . CASSDLGAYEQYF
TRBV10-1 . CASSDTVQETQYF
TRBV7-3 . CASSSPGGAGAEQFF
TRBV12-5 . CASGLRSRGEQYF
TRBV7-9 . CASPSSSVRNEQFF
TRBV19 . CASRQQINTEAFF
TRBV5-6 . CASSLGGNYGYTF
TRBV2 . CASSRGQGSRTIYF
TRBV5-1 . CASSLAGQGRYGLGATNYGYTF
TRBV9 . CASNGLGDYEQYF
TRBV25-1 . CASSELAGGSTGELFF
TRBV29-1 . CSAEGQYTQYF
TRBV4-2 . CASSTHNEGRAGELFF